What follows is one T cell receptor (beta chain) and its context. Its specific antigen is unknown. Base qualities were left out, and no much larger clone turns up one base away. TCRbeta CDR3 regions were amplified from genomic DNA by means of the immunoSEQ Assay, a bias-controlled multiplex PCR. Per the authors' processing: The number of nucleated cells in each sample was estimated by amplification of reference gene primers within the assay. To quantify the absolute abundance of each unique TCRbeta CDR3 rearrangement, sequence reads were collapsed and filtered. For each sample, productive Simpson clonality was calculated as the square root of Simpson's diversity index across productive rearrangements. TCRdb holds this immuneACCESS table with in-frame rearrangements only. Some clones are missing; in checked studies, unresolved V genes explain under half, and the rest has no known cause. The DNA gave D and trimming, while V, J and clone size come from that table. Within this sample are 200,000 to 250,000 clones, with approximately 83% of them counted one time only. 7.4% of the sample is held by the ten biggest clonotypes.

The germline V gene sets CDR1 to SGHTA and CDR2 to FQGNSA. Inclusive of the bounding cysteine and phenylalanine, the CDR3 is 15 residues long. Only the CDR3 DNA is retained, 45 bases long and in frame from the first base. V is clipped by 1 base and J by 1 base, and the sequence between their germline boundaries is 8 bases long. The data are from a study of blood T cell repertoires in COVID-19 (dated by TCRdb to 2019 to 2021). Regarding the research as a whole: Collaborator samples came from the United States, Italy and Spain and covered acute and convalescent phases of COVID-19. The prospective study material was composed of cDNA or gDNA derived from T cells, B-cell-depleted T cells, or PBMCs. Deeply sampled blood TCRbeta repertoires from subjects exposed to, actively infected with, or recovered from COVID-19 were included in the dataset. The repertoires were made available in a free public database intended to serve as a resource for research on the immune response to SARS-CoV-2. The samples were drawn from two sources: the first 160 participants of the ongoing ImmuneRACE study, and fewer than 1,500 subjects contributed by 6 global collaborators. Sample metadata almost always included a de-identified subject ID, COVID-19 status, age in years and sex. Where available, HLA class I and class II types were taken from metadata supplied by the sample provider and were not determined by assay-based typing.

Collaborating institutions collected whole blood in K2EDTA tubes following their own protocols. Collaborator samples were shipped for TCRbeta analysis as frozen whole blood, isolated PBMCs, or DNA extracted from either sample type. The full study reports these points: How much clinical and demographic metadata was included differed by source and by participant, and the metadata was provided uncurated.

The chain is encoded by TRBV7-2 joined to TRBJ1-5, with no D gene named confidently. This receptor was obtained from a woman between 50 and 59 years old with acute or convalescent COVID-19. The sequencing sample was made of peripheral blood. The bases are TGTGCCAGCAGCTTAGACGGGAGCAGCAATCAGCCCCAGCATTTT. It translates to CASSLDGSSNQPQHF.